The clone carrying this T cell receptor beta chain turned up a few times. The antigen is unknown. The record originates from a study of T-cell reconstitution after alpha-beta-depleted transplantation in children. Study-wide findings and caveats: Approximately two months post-transplant, alpha-beta T cells reportedly originated from several hundred expanded graft clones.

After removal of 4 bases from V and 0 bases from J, the junction contained 4 bases not matched to a gene. Germline lookup yields CDR1 SGHRS and CDR2 YFSETQ. The CDR3 runs 15 residues. Unique molecular identifiers were incorporated during preparation of the TCRbeta library. One entry per CDR3 protein, called by TCRdb with MiXCR from the PCR reads. The table lists some 200,000 distinct CDR3 sequences, approximately 8.4% of them singletons. Material: PBMCs, mostly from graft donor cells, obtained 360 days after TCRalphabeta/CD19-depleted stem cell transplant. The chain carries TRBV5-1 and TRBJ2-7; 10 nucleotides line up with TRBD2. The TCR sequence derives from a male patient between 2 and 9 years old who had a stem cell transplant for acute myeloid leukemia, so the T cells may come from the graft donor. In DNA, the CDR3 is TGCGCCAGCAGCCGAACTAGCGGGAACTCCTACGAGCAGTACTTC. It is translated as CASSRTSGNSYEQYF.